This T cell receptor beta chain was captured in a study of read filtering for tumor transcriptome and immune sequencing. A note on this clonotype: The antigen is not known. The junction does not match germline at one end; this may be a read error.

Germline CDR1 SGHAT, CDR2 FQNNGV. The CDR3 contains 16 residues. At the time of active disease, bone marrow was collected from every patient. This library used approximately 370 ng RNA and molecular barcoded adaptors spanning alpha/delta and beta/gamma chains. One entry per CDR3 protein results from TCRdb running MiXCR on the reads. The data hold under 60,000 distinct CDR3 sequences, with approximately 19% observed a single time. Whole-study findings and limits: The sorted CD138-negative fraction was a mixed bone marrow immune population, not purified T cells. IR-seq and RNA-seq agreed better without single-read clonotypes. Even smaller IR-seq throughput identified most shared clonotypes.

The sequence derives from a donor over 35 with multiple myeloma. The sample taken for sequencing was a population of CD138-negative cells sorted from bone marrow. The rearrangement uses TRBV11-2 and TRBJ2-1; maybe TRBD2 (6 bases). The CDR3 loop is CAGSAGGTPSYNEQFF. Written as DNA, the CDR3 is TGTGCCGGCAGCGCAGGTGGGACTCCTTCCTATAATGAGCAGTTCTTC.